Listed below are T cell receptor beta chains from one sample, sequenced in a study of cytomegalovirus exposure and HLA in healthy donors. Produced via immunoSEQ multiplex PCR; TCRdb's table is partial and in-frame only. The sample shows tens of thousands of clones, roughly 93% of them seen only once. What was sequenced was PBMCs. The source is a man aged 30-40 years in good health and CMV-seronegative. The CDR3 runs from the conserved cysteine through the conserved F or W. The order of the fields is clone size, D gene, V gene, J gene, CDR3 protein, CDR3 DNA. The D gene is left open where the match is weak. Rows may omit the clone size; those that give it use once, few, many or a size class.

.,TRBD1,TRBV19,TRBJ2-2,CASTLSIGTANTGELFF,TGTGCCAGTACCCTATCGATAGGGACAGCGAACACCGGGGAGCTGTTTTTT
.,.,TRBV7-3,TRBJ2-1,CASSLDKDNEQFF,TGTGCCAGCAGCTTGGACAAAGACAATGAGCAGTTCTTC
once,TRBD1,TRBV6-5,TRBJ1-2,CASSRTGEYGYTF,TGTGCCAGCAGCAGGACAGGCGAGTATGGCTACACCTTC
.,TRBD2,TRBV4-2,TRBJ2-7,CASSQERGGSYEQYF,TGTGCCAGCAGCCAAGAGCGGGGGGGCTCCTACGAGCAGTACTTC
.,.,TRBV28,TRBJ2-7,CASSLIGSEQYF,TGTGCCAGCAGTTTAATCGGTAGCGAACAGTACTTC
.,TRBD1,TRBV6-6,TRBJ1-4,CASTTGEYEKLFF,TGTGCCAGCACCACAGGGGAGTACGAAAAACTGTTTTTT
.,.,TRBV2,TRBJ2-3,CASSDSEDRSTDTQYF,TGTGCCAGCAGTGATTCGGAGGATCGAAGCACAGATACGCAGTATTTT
.,.,TRBV7-8,TRBJ2-1,CASSLAPAGFYSSEQFF,TGTGCCAGCAGCTTAGCACCAGCGGGTTTTTATTCGAGTGAGCAGTTCTTC
once,.,TRBV5-1,TRBJ2-2,CASSTDRRNTGELFF,TGCGCCAGCAGCACCGACAGGCGAAACACCGGGGAGCTGTTTTTT
.,.,TRBV7-2,TRBJ1-1,CASSPRTAFNTEAFF,TGTGCCAGCAGCCCGCGAACCGCCTTTAACACTGAAGCTTTCTTT
.,.,TRBV29-1,TRBJ1-6,CSVRDTDYSPLHF,TGCAGCGTTCGCGACACTGATTATTCACCCCTCCACTTT
.,.,TRBV4-1,TRBJ2-1,CASSREGAYNEQFF,TGCGCCAGCAGCCGCGAGGGTGCGTACAATGAGCAGTTCTTC
.,TRBD1,TRBV28,TRBJ2-7,CASNPAGQGVMAGGASKQYF,TGTGCCAGCAACCCAGCGGGACAGGGGGTTATGGCGGGAGGGGCGTCTAAGCAGTACTTC
few,.,TRBV6-5,TRBJ1-1,CASSYDRKNTEAFF,TGTGCCAGCAGCTACGACAGGAAGAACACTGAAGCTTTCTTT
.,.,TRBV6-1,TRBJ1-2,CASSVATNSDGYTF,TGTGCCAGCAGTGTTGCGACAAACTCCGATGGCTACACCTTC
.,TRBD1,TRBV5-4,TRBJ1-4,CASSSTGVVATNEKLFF,TGTGCCAGCAGTTCAACAGGGGTCGTTGCAACTAATGAAAAACTGTTTTTT
.,TRBD1,TRBV9,TRBJ1-1,CASSVGSDRADQAFF,TGTGCCAGCAGCGTAGGGTCGGACAGGGCGGACCAAGCTTTCTTT
.,.,TRBV7-9,TRBJ2-7,CASGFSLPYEQYF,TGTGCCAGCGGTTTCAGTCTGCCCTACGAGCAGTACTTC
.,TRBD2,TRBV9,TRBJ2-7,CASSPGTSGAYEQYF,TGTGCCAGCAGCCCAGGGACTAGCGGTGCCTACGAGCAGTACTTC
.,TRBD1,TRBV20-1,TRBJ1-2,CSASGTGHYTF,TGCAGTGCTAGCGGGACAGGGCACTACACCTTC
.,.,TRBV21-1,TRBJ2-7,CASSKGLIDYEQYF,TGTGCCAGCAGCAAAGGTTTGATAGACTACGAGCAGTACTTC
.,.,TRBV29-1,TRBJ1-1,CSVDTRDTMSEAFF,TGCAGCGTTGATACTCGGGACACTATGTCTGAAGCTTTCTTT
.,.,TRBV28,TRBJ2-3,CASSPTRGAGVTDTQYF,TGTGCCAGCAGTCCCACAAGGGGGGCGGGAGTTACAGATACGCAGTATTTT
once,TRBD2,TRBV18,TRBJ2-2,CASSPEIVGTSWHGELFF,TGTGCCAGCTCACCTGAAATTGTTGGGACTAGCTGGCACGGGGAGCTGTTTTTT
few,.,TRBV5-4,TRBJ1-4,CASSLATREGEKLFF,TGTGCCAGCAGCTTGGCCACGAGGGAGGGGGAAAAACTGTTTTTT
.,TRBD1,TRBV5-1,TRBJ1-1,CASSLGGGTGVNTEAFF,TGCGCCAGCAGCTTGGGGGGAGGGACAGGGGTTAACACTGAAGCTTTCTTT
.,.,TRBV19,TRBJ2-1,CASSGGASSYNEQFF,TGTGCCAGTAGTGGTGGGGCTAGCTCCTACAATGAGCAGTTCTTC
.,.,TRBV11-1,TRBJ2-5,CASSRGNLETQYF,TGTGCCAGCAGCCGCGGGAACTTAGAGACCCAGTACTTC
.,.,TRBV7-9,TRBJ1-6,CASSYETASYNSPLHF,TGTGCCAGCAGCTACGAGACAGCTTCCTATAATTCACCCCTCCACTTT
.,.,TRBV10-3,TRBJ1-1,CAISAEGYFRTNTEAFF,TGTGCCATCAGTGCGGAGGGGTACTTTCGGACGAACACTGAAGCTTTCTTT
.,TRBD1,TRBV25-1,TRBJ1-4,CASSSPTGAYNEKLFF,TGTGCCAGCAGTTCACCGACAGGGGCGTATAATGAAAAACTGTTTTTT
once,TRBD1,TRBV10-2,TRBJ2-2,CALSETGGTGELFF,TGCGCCCTATCCGAGACAGGGGGCACCGGGGAGCTGTTTTTT
.,.,TRBV27,TRBJ1-1,CASSSILGQFNTEAFF,TGTGCCAGCAGTTCCATCCTCGGACAGTTTAACACTGAAGCTTTCTTT
.,.,TRBV5-1,TRBJ1-3,CASSLGDTIYF,TGCGCCAGCAGCTTGGGAGACACCATATATTTT
.,TRBD1,TRBV6-5,TRBJ2-7,CASSVTGTGAYEQYF,TGTGCCAGCAGTGTGACCGGGACAGGGGCCTACGAGCAGTACTTC
.,TRBD1,TRBV5-1,TRBJ1-4,CASSRSLGQRNEKLFF,TGCGCCAGCAGCCGATCGTTGGGACAGAGAAATGAAAAACTGTTTTTT
.,.,TRBV23-1,TRBJ1-5,CASKKPRREWNQPQHF,TGCGCCAGCAAAAAGCCCAGGAGGGAGTGGAATCAGCCCCAGCATTTT
.,.,TRBV6-1,TRBJ1-1,CASSDSLGVTEAFF,TGTGCCAGCAGTGACAGCTTGGGCGTCACTGAAGCTTTCTTT
.,TRBD1,TRBV28,TRBJ1-2,CASTRQGSPGYTF,TGTGCCAGCACTAGACAGGGGTCGCCTGGCTACACCTTC
.,.,TRBV7-2,TRBJ2-3,CASSFSTDTQYF,TGTGCCAGCAGCTTCTCCACAGATACGCAGTATTTT
.,.,TRBV29-1,TRBJ2-1,CSADPGGLNEQFF,TGCAGCGCTGACCCGGGGGGCCTGAATGAGCAGTTCTTC
.,.,TRBV11-2,TRBJ1-1,CASSLERLNTEAFF,TGTGCCAGCAGCTTAGAGCGTTTGAACACTGAAGCTTTCTTT
.,TRBD1,TRBV6-1,TRBJ1-2,CASHDRGHGYTF,TGTGCCAGTCACGACAGGGGGCATGGCTACACCTTC
once,TRBD1,TRBV5-4,TRBJ1-2,CASSPGTGVYGYTF,TGTGCCAGCAGCCCCGGGACAGGGGTTTATGGCTACACCTTC
.,TRBD1,TRBV6-5,TRBJ1-4,CASSRQGVNEKLFF,TGTGCCAGCAGCCGACAGGGGGTTAATGAAAAACTGTTTTTT
.,TRBD2,TRBV27,TRBJ2-7,CASRLLAGLSYEQYF,TGTGCCAGCAGGCTATTAGCGGGACTATCCTACGAGCAGTACTTC